This section outlines one TCR beta chain sequence together with its context. Its antigen is as yet unknown. This entry comes from a study of cytomegalovirus exposure and HLA in healthy donors. Study results and caveats: Later analysis identified a missense DCLRE1C variant that was linked to TCR beta V- and J-gene trimming.

This CDR3 has 13 amino acids. Germline lookup yields CDR1 KGHSH and CDR2 LQKENI. The V gene lost 5 bases and the J gene lost 0 bases, with 5 bases spanning the gap. Both 60 Vbeta primers and 13 Jbeta primers went into the PCR. Here immunoSEQ multiplex PCR was the method, and the copy in TCRdb shows in-frame clones only, minus some. The profile covers roughly 81,000 clones, with over 70% appearing a single time and over 2% taken by the ten largest. V usage is TRBV18 and J usage is TRBJ2-1; a possible D gene is TRBD2 (5 bases). Sequencing used PBMCs. The receptor comes from a boy aged 5-17 years in good health and CMV-seronegative. The DNA of the CDR3 is TGTGCCAGCTCAGGGAGCTCCTACAATGAGCAGTTCTTC. It yields the protein CASSGSSYNEQFF. The full variable domain, rest sourced from reference TRBV18 and TRBJ2-1, is NAGVMQNPRHLVRRRGQEARLRCSPMKGHSHVYWYRQLPEEGLKFMVYLQKENIIDESGMPKERFSAEFPKEGPSILRIQQVVRGDSAAYFCASSGSSYNEQFFGPGTRLTVL.